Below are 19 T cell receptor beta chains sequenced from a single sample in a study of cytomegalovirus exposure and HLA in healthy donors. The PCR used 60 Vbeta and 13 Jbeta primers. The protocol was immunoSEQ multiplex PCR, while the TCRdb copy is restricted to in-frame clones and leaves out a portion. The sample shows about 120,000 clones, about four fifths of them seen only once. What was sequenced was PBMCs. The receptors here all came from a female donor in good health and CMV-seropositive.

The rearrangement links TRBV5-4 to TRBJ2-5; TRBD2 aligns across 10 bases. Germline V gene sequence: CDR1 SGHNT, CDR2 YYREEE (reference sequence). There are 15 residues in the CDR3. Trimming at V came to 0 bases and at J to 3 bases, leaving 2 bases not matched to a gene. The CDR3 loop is CASSLAGTSEETQYF. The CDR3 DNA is TGTGCCAGCAGCTTGGCCGGGACTAGCGAAGAGACCCAGTACTTC.

CDR3: CASSQLTGNTGELFF. CDR3 in DNA: TGCGCCAGCAGCCAATTAACAGGGAACACCGGGGAGCTGTTTTTT. The J gene is TRBJ2-2, the V gene TRBV5-1; D is possibly TRBD1 (5 bases). V was trimmed by 4 bases and J by 1 base, leaving 11 bases between them. The germline V gene has CDR1 SGHRS and CDR2 YFSETQ. This CDR3 region has 15 residues. Full variable domain (missing parts from reference TRBV5-1 and TRBJ2-2): KAGVTQTPRYLIKTRGQQVTLSCSPISGHRSVSWYQQTPGQGLQFLFEYFSETQRNKGNFPGRFSGRQFSNSRSEMNVSTLELGDSALYLCASSQLTGNTGELFFGEGSRLTVL.

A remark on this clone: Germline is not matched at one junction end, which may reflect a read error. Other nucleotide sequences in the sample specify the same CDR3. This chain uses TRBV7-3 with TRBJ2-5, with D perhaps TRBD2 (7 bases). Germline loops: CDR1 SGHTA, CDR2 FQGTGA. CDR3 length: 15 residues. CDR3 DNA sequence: TGCGCCAGCAGCTTTAGTAACAGGGAGGGAGAGACCCAGTACTTC. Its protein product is CASSFSNREGETQYF. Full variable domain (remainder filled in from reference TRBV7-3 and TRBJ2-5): GAGVSQTPSNKVTEKGKYVELRCDPISGHTALYWYRQSLGQGPEFLIYFQGTGAADDSGLPNDRFFAVRPEGSVSTLKIQRTERGDSAVYLCASSFSNREGETQYFGPGTRLLVL.

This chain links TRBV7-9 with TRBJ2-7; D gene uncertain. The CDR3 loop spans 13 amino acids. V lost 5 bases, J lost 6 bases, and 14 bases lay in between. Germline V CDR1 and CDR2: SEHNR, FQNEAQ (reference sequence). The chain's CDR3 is CASSPPATSEQYF. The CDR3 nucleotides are TGTGCCAGCAGCCCCCCCGCTACGAGCGAGCAGTACTTC.

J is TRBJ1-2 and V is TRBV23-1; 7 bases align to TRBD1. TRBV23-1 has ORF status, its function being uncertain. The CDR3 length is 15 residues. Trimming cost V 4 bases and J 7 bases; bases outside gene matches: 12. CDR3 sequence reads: CASSLFTDRVGGYTF. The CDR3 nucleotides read TGCGCCAGCAGTCTCTTTACCGACAGGGTAGGTGGCTACACCTTC.

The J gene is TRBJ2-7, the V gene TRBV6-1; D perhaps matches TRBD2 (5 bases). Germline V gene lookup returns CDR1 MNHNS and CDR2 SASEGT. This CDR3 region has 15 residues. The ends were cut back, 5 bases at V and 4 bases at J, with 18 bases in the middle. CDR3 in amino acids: CASSSLGLAGYEQYF. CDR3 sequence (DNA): TGTGCCAGCAGTTCTCTCGGCCTAGCCGGTTACGAGCAGTACTTC.

Written as DNA, the CDR3 is TGTGCCAGCAGTGGTTCAGGGAATCAGCCCCAGCATTTT. It is translated as CASSGSGNQPQHF. V and J are TRBV6-1 and TRBJ1-5, with TRBD1 as a possible D gene (5 bases). Trimming shortened V by 4 bases and J by 4 bases, and 8 bases separated the two germline ends. Germline CDR1 and CDR2: MNHNS and SASEGT. The CDR3 covers 13 residues.

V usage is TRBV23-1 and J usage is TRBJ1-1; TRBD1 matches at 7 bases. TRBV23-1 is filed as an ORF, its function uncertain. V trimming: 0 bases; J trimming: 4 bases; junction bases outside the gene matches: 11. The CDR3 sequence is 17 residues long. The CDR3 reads CASSQSRRGQGCTEAFF. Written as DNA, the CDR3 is TGCGCCAGCAGTCAATCGAGGAGGGGGCAGGGATGCACTGAAGCTTTCTTT.

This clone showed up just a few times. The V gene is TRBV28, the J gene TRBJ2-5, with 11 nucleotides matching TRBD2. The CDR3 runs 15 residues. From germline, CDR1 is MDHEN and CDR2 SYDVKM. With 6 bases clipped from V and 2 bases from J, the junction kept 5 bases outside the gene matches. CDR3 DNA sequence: TGTGCCAGCAGCCGACTAGCGGGGCATCAAGAGACCCAGTACTTC. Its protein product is CASSRLAGHQETQYF.

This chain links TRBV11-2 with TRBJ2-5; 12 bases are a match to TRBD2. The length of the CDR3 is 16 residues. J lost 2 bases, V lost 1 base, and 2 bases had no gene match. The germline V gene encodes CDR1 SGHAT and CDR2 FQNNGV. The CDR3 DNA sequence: TGTGCCAGCAGCTTAGTGCTAGCGGGGGGGCAAGAGACCCAGTACTTC. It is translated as CASSLVLAGGQETQYF.

The CDR3 DNA is TGCGCCAGCAGCCTGACTAGCCAAAGCTCCTACAATGAGCAGTTCTTC. Its protein product is CASSLTSQSSYNEQFF. The chain links TRBV5-1 to TRBJ2-1, with 7 bases lining up with TRBD2. The V gene's germline CDR1 is SGHRS and CDR2 YFSETQ. J lost 0 bases, V lost 4 bases, and 7 bases had no gene match. The CDR3 spans 16 residues.

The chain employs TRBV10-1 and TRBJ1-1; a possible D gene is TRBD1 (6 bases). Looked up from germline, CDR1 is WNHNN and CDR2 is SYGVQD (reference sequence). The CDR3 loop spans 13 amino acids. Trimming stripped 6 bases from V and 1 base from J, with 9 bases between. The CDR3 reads CASSRTENTEAFF. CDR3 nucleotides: TGCGCCAGCAGCCGGACAGAGAACACTGAAGCTTTCTTT.

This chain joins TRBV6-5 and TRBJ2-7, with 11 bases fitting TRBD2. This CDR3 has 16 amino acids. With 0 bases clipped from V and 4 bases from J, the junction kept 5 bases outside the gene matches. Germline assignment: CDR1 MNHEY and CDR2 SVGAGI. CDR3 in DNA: TGTGCCAGCAGTTACTCGTCTACTAGCGGGGGATACGAGCAGTACTTC. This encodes CASSYSSTSGGYEQYF.

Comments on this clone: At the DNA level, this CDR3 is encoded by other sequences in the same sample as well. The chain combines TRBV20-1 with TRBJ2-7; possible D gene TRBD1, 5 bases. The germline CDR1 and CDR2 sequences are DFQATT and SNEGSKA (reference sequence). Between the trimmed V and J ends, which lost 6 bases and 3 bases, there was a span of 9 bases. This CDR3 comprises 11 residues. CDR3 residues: CSARQGYEQYF. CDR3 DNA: TGCAGTGCGAGGCAGGGCTACGAGCAGTACTTC.

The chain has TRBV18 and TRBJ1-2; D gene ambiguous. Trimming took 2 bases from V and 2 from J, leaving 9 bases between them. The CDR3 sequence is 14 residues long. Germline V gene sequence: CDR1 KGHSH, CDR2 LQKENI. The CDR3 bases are TGTGCCAGCTCACCAGACATGCAAAACTATGGCTACACCTTC. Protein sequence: CASSPDMQNYGYTF.

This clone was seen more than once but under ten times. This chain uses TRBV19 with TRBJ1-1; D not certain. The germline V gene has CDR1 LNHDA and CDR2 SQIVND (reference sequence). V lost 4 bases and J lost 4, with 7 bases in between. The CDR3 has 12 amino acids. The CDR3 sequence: CASSSQITEAFF. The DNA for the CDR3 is TGTGCCAGTAGTAGCCAGATCACTGAAGCTTTCTTT.

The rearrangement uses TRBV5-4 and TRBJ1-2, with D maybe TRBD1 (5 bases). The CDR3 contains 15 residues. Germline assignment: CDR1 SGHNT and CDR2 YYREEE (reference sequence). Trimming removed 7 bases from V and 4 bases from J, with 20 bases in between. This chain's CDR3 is CASFATTRGGYGYTF. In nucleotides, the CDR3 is TGTGCCAGCTTCGCAACGACCCGGGGGGGCTATGGCTACACCTTC. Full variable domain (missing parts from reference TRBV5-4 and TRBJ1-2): ETGVTQSPTHLIKTRGQQVTLRCSSQSGHNTVSWYQQALGQGPQFIFQYYREEENGRGNFPPRFSGLQFPNYSSELNVNALELDDSALYLCASFATTRGGYGYTFGSGTRLTVV.

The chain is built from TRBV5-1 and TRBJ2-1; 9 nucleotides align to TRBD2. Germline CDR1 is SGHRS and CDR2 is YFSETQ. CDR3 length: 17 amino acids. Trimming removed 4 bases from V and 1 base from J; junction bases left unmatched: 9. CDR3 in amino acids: CASSPLAGFGSYNEQFF. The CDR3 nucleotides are TGCGCCAGCAGCCCCCTAGCGGGGTTTGGTTCCTACAATGAGCAGTTCTTC.

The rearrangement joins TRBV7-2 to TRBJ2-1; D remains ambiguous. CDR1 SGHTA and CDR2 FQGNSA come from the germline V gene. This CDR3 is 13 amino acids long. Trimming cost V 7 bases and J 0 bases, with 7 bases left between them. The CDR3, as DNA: TGTGCCAGCAAGCTATCCTCCTACAATGAGCAGTTCTTC. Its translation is CASKLSSYNEQFF.